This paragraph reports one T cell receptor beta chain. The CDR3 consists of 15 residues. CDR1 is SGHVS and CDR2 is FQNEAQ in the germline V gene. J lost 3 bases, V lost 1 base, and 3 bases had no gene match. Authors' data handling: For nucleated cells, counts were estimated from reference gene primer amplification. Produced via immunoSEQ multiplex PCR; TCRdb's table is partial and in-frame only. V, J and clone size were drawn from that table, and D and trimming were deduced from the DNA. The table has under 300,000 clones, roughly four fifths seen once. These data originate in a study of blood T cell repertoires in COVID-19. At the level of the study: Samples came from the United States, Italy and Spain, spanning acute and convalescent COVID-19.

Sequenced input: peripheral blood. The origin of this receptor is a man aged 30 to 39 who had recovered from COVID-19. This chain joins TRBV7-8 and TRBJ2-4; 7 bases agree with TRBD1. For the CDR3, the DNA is TGTGCCAGCAGCTTAGAAGCAGGGGGCAAAAACATTCAGTACTTC. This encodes CASSLEAGGKNIQYF.